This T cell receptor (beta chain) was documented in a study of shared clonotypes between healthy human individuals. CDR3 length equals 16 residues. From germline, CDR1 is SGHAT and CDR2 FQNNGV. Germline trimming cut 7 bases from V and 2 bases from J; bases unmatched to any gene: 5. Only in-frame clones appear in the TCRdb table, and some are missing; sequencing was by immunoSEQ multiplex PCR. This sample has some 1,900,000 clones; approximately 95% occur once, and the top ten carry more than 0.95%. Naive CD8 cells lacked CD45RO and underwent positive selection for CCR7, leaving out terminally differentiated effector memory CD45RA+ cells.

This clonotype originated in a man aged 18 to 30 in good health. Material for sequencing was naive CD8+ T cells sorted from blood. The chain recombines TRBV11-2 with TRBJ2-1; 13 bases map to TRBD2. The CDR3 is CASTLLAGGTYNEQFF. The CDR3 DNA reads TGTGCCAGCACCCTACTAGCGGGGGGGACCTACAATGAGCAGTTCTTC.